This is a list of T cell receptor beta chains from one sample in a study of cytomegalovirus exposure and HLA in healthy donors. Repertoires were generated with immunoSEQ multiplex PCR, while TCRdb's copy carries only in-frame clones and drops some. The sample holds over 95,000 clones, approximately 80% seen once. Specimen: PBMCs. The receptors shown here come from a woman aged 40-49 years in good health and CMV-seropositive. Each CDR3 is given with its conserved first and last residue. A D gene is named only where the DNA matches it firmly.

v_gene	j_gene	d_gene	CDR3aa
TRBV29-1	TRBJ1-4	NA	CSVGRNGGHNEKLFF
TRBV5-1	TRBJ2-7	TRBD1	CASSLLGTGLMEQYF
TRBV11-1	TRBJ2-7	TRBD2	CASSPGTSGDYEQYF
TRBV9	TRBJ2-1	TRBD2	CASSADIAGGSDEQFF
TRBV30	TRBJ1-1	NA	CAWSVQPNTEAFF
TRBV2	TRBJ2-2	TRBD1	CASRAQGAGELFF
TRBV5-1	TRBJ2-7	TRBD1	CASSPGQPYEQYF
TRBV6-5	TRBJ2-7	TRBD1	CASSYERQGNYEQYF
TRBV28	TRBJ1-3	NA	CASYSSGNTIYF
TRBV7-2	TRBJ2-5	TRBD2	CASSLVSLAGGPETQYF
TRBV5-4	TRBJ2-7	TRBD2	CASSSAGGLYEQYF
TRBV28	TRBJ1-2	NA	CASSSTGYSHYGYTF
TRBV5-6	TRBJ2-2	TRBD1	CASSNYRQGANTGELFF
TRBV18	TRBJ1-1	NA	CASSEQGDHTEAFF
TRBV5-1	TRBJ2-1	TRBD1	CASSLGQGNNEQFF
TRBV7-9	TRBJ2-1	NA	CASSLIYEQFF
TRBV10-1	TRBJ1-1	NA	CASSGANTEAFF
TRBV29-1	TRBJ2-7	NA	CSVAWRYEQYF
TRBV28	TRBJ2-3	NA	CASSLDTGTQYF
TRBV6-6	TRBJ2-7	TRBD2	CASRLSGGSSYEQYF